Below, one TCR beta chain is given with its context. Its cognate antigen is unknown. Sequencing ends 3 residues short of the CDR3 end; the germline J gene provides the rest. The table came from immunoSEQ multiplex PCR; TCRdb's copy has only in-frame clones and leaves some out. Altogether 50,000 or so clones were found in the sample, and no singletons occur. This specimen comes from a study of T cell clonality in common variable immunodeficiency. Study-wide results and limits: Compared with healthy controls, CVID subjects showed increased TCRbeta clonality, mostly in about a third.

Germline V gene sequence: CDR1 SQVTM, CDR2 ANQGSEA. The CDR3 sequence is 13 residues long. This receptor was taken from a person between 18 and 70 years old in good health. The sequenced sample consisted of peripheral blood mononuclear cells. This chain connects TRBV29-1 to TRBJ2-3; 10 positions agree with TRBD1. This CDR3 is CSAQTGGGQPQYF. CDR3 DNA, as far as it was read: TGCAGCGCTCAGACAGGGGGCGGTCAGCCG.